The sequence of this TCR beta chain was determined in a study of blood T cell repertoires in COVID-19. In the study overall: The United States, Italy and Spain were the sources of the acute and convalescent COVID-19 samples. PBMCs, B-cell-depleted T cells, or T cells were the source of the cDNA or gDNA that made up the material.

Seattle-derived patients entered the study during active infection and were followed longitudinally. Sequencing used immunoSEQ multiplex PCR; TCRdb keeps in-frame clones, though not all of them. The sample contains hundreds of thousands of clones, 88% of which appear only once. Germline assignment: CDR1 SGHRS and CDR2 YFSETQ. The V and J ends lost 5 bases and 1 base, in that order; junction bases with no gene match: 9. The CDR3 covers 17 residues. The sequenced sample was peripheral blood. The chain uses TRBV5-1 and TRBJ2-3, with 11 nucleotides matching TRBD2. The receptor was isolated from a woman in her seventies with COVID-19, enrolled during active disease. CDR3 nucleotides: TGCGCCAGCAGTCGGGACGGACTAGCGGGCCGCACAGATACGCAGTATTTT. This sequence encodes CASSRDGLAGRTDTQYF.